This T cell receptor (beta chain) was sequenced for a study of T cell responses to AZD1222 COVID-19 vaccine. Study-level findings and limits: Repertoires were obtained solely post-peak T cell response. Epitopes outside B.1.351 and B.1.1.7 mutated regions reportedly drew nearly half of spike TCRs.

On this clone itself: What it recognizes is unknown.

The assay was immunoSEQ multiplex PCR, and TCRdb's table has in-frame clones only and misses some. Among around 150,000 clones listed, 92% were seen once. Trimming shortened V by 3 bases and J by 8 bases, and 8 bases separated the two germline ends. This CDR3 comprises 13 residues. The source of this sequence is an adult in good health. The V and J genes are TRBV12-3 or TRBV12-4 and TRBJ1-6; D not resolved. This material consisted of peripheral blood, taken on day 0 of AZD1222 vaccination. The CDR3 DNA reads TGTGCCAGCAGTTTCAAGAGGGATTCACCCCTCCACTTT. Protein sequence: CASSFKRDSPLHF.